This entry concerns a single TCR beta chain. This entry is derived from a study of identical twins. The CDR3 spans 12 residues. Trimming pared 4 bases from V and 4 bases from J, leaving 9 bases between. Per the germline V gene, CDR1 is SGHRS and CDR2 is YFSETQ. TCRdb reanalysed the 5' RACE reads using MiXCR and keeps one entry per CDR3 protein. The sample holds roughly 690,000 distinct CDR3 sequences, 21% seen once. These data were also filed under a second study, of T cells expressing NK-cell markers. That paper adds: Sequencing covered eight donors, seven HCMV-seropositive and one seronegative.

This receptor was taken from a woman under 30 in good health. The source material was PBMCs. The V call is TRBV5-1, the J call TRBJ2-7; D unresolved. CDR3 sequence (DNA): TGCGCCAGCAGCGGCCAGATGTACGAGCAGTACTTC. Translated: CASSGQMYEQYF.